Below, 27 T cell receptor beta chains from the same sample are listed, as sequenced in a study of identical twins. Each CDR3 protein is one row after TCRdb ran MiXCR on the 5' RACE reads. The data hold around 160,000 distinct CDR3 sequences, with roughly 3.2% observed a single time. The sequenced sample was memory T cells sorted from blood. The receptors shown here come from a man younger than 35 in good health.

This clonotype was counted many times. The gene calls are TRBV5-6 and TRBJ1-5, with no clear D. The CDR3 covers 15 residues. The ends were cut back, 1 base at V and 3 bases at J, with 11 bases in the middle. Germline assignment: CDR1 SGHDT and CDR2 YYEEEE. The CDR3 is CASSLWQILNQPQHF. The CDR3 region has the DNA TGTGCCAGCAGCTTGTGGCAGATCCTCAATCAGCCCCAGCATTTT.

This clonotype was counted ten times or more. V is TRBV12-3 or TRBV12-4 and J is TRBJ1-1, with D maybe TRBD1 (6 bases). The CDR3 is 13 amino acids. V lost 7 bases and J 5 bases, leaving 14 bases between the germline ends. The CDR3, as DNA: TGTGCCAGCATCCTACAGGGAGATACTGAAGCTTTCTTT. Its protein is CASILQGDTEAFF.

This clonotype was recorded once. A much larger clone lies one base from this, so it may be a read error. CDR3: CAGSLARAYYTF. In DNA form, the CDR3 reads TGTGCCGGCAGTTTAGCCCGGGCTTACTACACCTTC. The J gene is TRBJ1-2, the V gene TRBV28; D not certain. CDR1 and CDR2 from the germline V gene are MDHEN and SYDVKM. The CDR3 sequence is 12 residues long.

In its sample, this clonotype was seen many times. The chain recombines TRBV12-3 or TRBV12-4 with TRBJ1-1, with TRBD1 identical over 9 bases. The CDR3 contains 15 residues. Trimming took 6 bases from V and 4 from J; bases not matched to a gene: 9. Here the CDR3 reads CASSLDRTGVTEAFF. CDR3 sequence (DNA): TGTGCCAGCAGCCTAGACCGGACAGGGGTCACTGAAGCTTTCTTT.

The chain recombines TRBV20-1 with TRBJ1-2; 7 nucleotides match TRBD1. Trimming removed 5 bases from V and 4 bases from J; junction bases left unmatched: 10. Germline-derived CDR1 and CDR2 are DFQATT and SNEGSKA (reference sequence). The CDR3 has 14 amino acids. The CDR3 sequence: CSAQSQGSPYGYTF. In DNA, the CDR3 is TGCAGTGCTCAATCACAGGGGTCTCCCTATGGCTACACCTTC.

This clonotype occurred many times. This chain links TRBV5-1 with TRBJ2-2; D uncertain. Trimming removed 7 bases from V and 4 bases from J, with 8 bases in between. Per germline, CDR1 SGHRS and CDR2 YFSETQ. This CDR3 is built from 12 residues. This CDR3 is CASRRATGELFF. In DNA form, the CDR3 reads TGCGCCAGCCGTCGTGCCACCGGGGAGCTGTTTTTT.

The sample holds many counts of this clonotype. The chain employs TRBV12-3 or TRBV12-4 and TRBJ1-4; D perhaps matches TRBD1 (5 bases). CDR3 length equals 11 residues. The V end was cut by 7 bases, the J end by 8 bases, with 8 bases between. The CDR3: CASKGNEKLFF. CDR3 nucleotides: TGTGCCAGCAAGGGGAACGAAAAACTGTTTTTT.

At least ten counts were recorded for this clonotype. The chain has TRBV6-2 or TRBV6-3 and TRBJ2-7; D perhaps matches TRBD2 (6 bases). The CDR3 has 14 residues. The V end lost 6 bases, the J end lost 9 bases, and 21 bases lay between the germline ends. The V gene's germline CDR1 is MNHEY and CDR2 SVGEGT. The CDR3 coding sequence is TGTGCCAGCAGCCGGCCGGGACTCCAGGTAGGGCAGTACTTC. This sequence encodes CASSRPGLQVGQYF.

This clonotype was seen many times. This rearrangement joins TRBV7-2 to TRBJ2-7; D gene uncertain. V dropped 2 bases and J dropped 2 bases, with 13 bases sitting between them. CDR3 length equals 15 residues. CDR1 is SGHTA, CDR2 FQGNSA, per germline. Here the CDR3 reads CASSLQFGRTYEQYF. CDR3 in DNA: TGTGCCAGCAGCTTACAGTTTGGACGTACCTACGAGCAGTACTTC. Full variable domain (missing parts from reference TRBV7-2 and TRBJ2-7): GAGVSQSPSNKVTEKGKDVELRCDPISGHTALYWYRQSLGQGLEFLIYFQGNSAPDKSGLPSDRFSAERTGGSVSTLTIQRTQQEDSAVYLCASSLQFGRTYEQYFGPGTRLTVT.

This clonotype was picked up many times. CDR3 amino acids: CASSLDPDGPQHF. CDR3 in DNA: TGTGCCAGCAGCTTAGATCCTGATGGGCCCCAGCATTTT. This rearrangement joins TRBV11-2 to TRBJ1-5, with D unclear. In germline, CDR1 is SGHAT, CDR2 FQNNGV. The CDR3 loop spans 13 amino acids. The V gene lost 0 bases and the J gene lost 9 bases, with 9 bases spanning the gap.

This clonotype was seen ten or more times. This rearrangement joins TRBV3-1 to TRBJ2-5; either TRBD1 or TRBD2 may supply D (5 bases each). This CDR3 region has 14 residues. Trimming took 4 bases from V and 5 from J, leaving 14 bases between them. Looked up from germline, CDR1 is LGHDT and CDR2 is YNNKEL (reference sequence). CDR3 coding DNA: TGTGCCAGCAGCCCTCAAGGGGACCTGGAGACCCAGTACTTC. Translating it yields CASSPQGDLETQYF.

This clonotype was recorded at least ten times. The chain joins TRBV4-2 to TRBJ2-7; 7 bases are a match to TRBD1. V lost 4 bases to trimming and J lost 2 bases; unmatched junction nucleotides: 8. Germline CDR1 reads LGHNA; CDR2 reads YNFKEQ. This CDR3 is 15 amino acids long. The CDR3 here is CASSRGGGQTYEQYF. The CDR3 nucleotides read TGTGCCAGCAGCCGAGGGGGCGGACAAACCTACGAGCAGTACTTC.

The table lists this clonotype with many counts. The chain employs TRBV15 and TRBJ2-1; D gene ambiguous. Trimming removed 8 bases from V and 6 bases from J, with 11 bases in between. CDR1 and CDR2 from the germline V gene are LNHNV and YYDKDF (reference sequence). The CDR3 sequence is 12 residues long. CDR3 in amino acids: CATETPGNEQFF. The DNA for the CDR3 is TGTGCCACCGAGACTCCGGGCAATGAGCAGTTCTTC. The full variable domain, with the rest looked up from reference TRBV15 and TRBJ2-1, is DAMVIQNPRYQVTQFGKPVTLSCSQTLNHNVMYWYQQKSSQAPKLLFHYYDKDFNNEADTPDNFQSRRPNTSFCFLDIRSPGLGDTAMYLCATETPGNEQFFGPGTRLTVL.

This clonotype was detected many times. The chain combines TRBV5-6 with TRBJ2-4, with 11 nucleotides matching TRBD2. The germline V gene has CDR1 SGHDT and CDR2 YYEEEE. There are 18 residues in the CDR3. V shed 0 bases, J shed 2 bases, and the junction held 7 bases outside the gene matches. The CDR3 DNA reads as TGTGCCAGCAGCTTGGTCCTAGCGGGAGGTTTAACCAAAAACATTCAGTACTTC. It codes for CASSLVLAGGLTKNIQYF.

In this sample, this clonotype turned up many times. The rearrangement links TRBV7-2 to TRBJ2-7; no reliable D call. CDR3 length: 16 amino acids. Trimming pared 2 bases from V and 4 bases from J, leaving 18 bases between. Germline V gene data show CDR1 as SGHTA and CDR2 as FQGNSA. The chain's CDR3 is CASSLTGPTTLYEQYF. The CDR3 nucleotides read TGTGCCAGCAGCTTAACGGGCCCCACCACACTTTACGAGCAGTACTTC.

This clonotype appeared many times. The CDR3 reads CASSQVRGEGTDTQYF. The CDR3 nucleotides are TGCGCCAGCAGCCAAGTGAGGGGGGAGGGCACAGATACGCAGTATTTT. The chain employs TRBV4-1 and TRBJ2-3, with D perhaps assigned TRBD1 or TRBD2 (6 bases each). The V gene lost 1 base and the J gene lost 1 base, with 12 bases spanning the gap. The length of the CDR3 is 16 residues. The V gene's germline CDR1 is MGHRA and CDR2 YSYEKL.

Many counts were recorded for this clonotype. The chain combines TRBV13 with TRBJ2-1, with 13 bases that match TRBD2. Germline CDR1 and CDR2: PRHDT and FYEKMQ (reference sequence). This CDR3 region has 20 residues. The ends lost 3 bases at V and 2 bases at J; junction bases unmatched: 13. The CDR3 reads CASSLGAGTSGTLTYNEQFF. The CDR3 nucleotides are TGTGCCAGCAGCTTGGGGGCCGGGACTAGCGGGACCCTTACCTACAATGAGCAGTTCTTC. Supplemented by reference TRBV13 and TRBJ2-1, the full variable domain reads AAGVIQSPRHLIKEKRETATLKCYPIPRHDTVYWYQQGPGQDPQFLISFYEKMQSDKGSIPDRFSAQQFSDYHSELNMSSLELGDSALYFCASSLGAGTSGTLTYNEQFFGPGTRLTVL.

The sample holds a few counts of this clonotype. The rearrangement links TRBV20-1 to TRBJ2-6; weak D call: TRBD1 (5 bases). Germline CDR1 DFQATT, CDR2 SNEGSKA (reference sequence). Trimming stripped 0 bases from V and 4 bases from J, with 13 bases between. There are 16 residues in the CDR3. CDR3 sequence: CSARDFAGSGANVLTF. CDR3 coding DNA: TGCAGTGCTAGAGATTTTGCAGGGTCCGGGGCCAACGTCCTGACTTTC.

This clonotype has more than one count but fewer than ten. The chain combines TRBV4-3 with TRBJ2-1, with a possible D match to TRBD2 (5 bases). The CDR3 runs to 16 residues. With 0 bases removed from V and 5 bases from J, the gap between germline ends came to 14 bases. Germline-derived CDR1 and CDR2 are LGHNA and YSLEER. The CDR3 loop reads CASSQELVGIHNEQFF. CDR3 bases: TGCGCCAGCAGCCAAGAACTAGTAGGCATCCACAATGAGCAGTTCTTC.

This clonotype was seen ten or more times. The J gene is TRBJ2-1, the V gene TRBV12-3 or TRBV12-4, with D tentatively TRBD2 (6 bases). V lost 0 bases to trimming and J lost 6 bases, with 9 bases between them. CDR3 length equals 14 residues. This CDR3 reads CASSLALLANEQFF. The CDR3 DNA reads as TGTGCCAGCAGTTTAGCACTACTAGCCAATGAGCAGTTCTTC.

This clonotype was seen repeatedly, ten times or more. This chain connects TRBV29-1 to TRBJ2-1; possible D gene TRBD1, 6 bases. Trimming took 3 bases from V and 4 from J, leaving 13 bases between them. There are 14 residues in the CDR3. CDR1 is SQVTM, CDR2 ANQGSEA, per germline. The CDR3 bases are TGCAGCGTTGATACCGGGACACATTACAATGAGCAGTTCTTC. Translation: CSVDTGTHYNEQFF.

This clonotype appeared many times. The CDR3 DNA follows: TGTGCCAGCAGTGGCGGGTCTTCCTACGAGCAGTACTTC. Residues: CASSGGSSYEQYF. The rearrangement joins TRBV9 to TRBJ2-7; D possibly corresponds to TRBD2 (5 bases). Germline CDR1 is SGDLS and CDR2 is YYNGEE. The CDR3 has 13 amino acids. Trimming left V 5 bases short and J 1 base short, with 10 bases between.

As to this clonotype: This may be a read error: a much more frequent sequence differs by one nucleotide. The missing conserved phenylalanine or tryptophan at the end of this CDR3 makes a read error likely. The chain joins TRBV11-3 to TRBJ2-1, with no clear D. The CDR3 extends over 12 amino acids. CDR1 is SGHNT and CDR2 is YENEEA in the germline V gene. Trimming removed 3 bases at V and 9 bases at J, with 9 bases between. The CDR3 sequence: CASSLMRSEQFI. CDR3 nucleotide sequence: TGTGCCAGCAGCTTGATGAGGAGTGAGCAGTTCATC.

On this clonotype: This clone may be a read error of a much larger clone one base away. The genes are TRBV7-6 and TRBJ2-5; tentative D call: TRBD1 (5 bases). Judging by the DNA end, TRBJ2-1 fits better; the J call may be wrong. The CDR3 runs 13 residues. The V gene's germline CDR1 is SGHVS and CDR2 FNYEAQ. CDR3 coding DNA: TGTGCCAGCAGCCGACAGAACCAAGAGACCCAGTTCTTC. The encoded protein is CASSRQNQETQFF.

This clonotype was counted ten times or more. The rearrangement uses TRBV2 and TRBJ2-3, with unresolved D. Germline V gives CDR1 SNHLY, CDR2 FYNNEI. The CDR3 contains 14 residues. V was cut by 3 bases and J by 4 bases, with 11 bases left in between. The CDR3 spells CASSDRKGSDTQYF. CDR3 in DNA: TGTGCCAGCAGTGACCGGAAGGGCTCAGATACGCAGTATTTT.

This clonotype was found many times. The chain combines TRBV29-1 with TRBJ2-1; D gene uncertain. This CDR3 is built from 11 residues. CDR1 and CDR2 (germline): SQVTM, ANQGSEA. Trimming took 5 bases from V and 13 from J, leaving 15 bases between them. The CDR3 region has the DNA TGCAGCGTTTCCGAACCGGTGTATCAGTTCTTC. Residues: CSVSEPVYQFF.

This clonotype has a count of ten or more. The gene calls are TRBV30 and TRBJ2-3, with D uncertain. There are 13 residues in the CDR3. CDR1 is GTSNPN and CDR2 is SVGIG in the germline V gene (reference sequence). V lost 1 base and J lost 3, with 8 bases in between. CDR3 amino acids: CAWSASRTDTQYF. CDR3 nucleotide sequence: TGTGCCTGGAGTGCCTCGAGGACAGATACGCAGTATTTT.